This T cell receptor beta chain was retrieved from a study of cytomegalovirus exposure and HLA in healthy donors. V lost 2 bases and J lost 4, with 11 bases in between. There are 14 residues in the CDR3. Germline V lookup: CDR1 MGHRA, CDR2 YSYEKL. PCR employed 60 Vbeta and 13 Jbeta primers. Sequencing was performed with immunoSEQ multiplex PCR; in TCRdb, only in-frame clones are kept and a portion is missing. The sample yields 180,000 or so clones, 80% seen once. The rearrangement joins TRBV4-1 to TRBJ1-1; D possibly corresponds to TRBD1 (6 bases). Sequenced material: PBMCs. The TCR comes from a girl under 18 in good health and CMV-seropositive. CDR3 coding DNA: TGCGCCAGCAGCCAATTACAGGGAAGCACTGAAGCTTTCTTT. It specifies CASSQLQGSTEAFF.